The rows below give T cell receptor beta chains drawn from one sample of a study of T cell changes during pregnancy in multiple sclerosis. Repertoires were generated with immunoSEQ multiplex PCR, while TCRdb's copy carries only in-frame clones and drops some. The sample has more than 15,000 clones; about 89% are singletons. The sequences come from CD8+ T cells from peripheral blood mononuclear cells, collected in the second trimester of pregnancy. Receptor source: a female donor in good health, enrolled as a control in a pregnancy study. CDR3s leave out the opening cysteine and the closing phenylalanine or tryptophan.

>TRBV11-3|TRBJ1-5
ASSTHQGGALEYSNQPQH
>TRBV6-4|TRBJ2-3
ASSRTSGVTDTQY
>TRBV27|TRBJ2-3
ASSLSWLPRGGDADTQY
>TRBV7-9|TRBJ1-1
ASSPALSGTEAF
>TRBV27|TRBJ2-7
ASSYSAGDRGFYEQY
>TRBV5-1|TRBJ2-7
ASSLDRGSTYEQY
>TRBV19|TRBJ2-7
ATRQGTYEQY
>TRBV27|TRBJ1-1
ASSYTVGTEAF
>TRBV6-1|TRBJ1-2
ASSTGDGYT
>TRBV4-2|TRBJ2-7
ASSQDSSGGAEQY
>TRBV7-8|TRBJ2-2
ASSFLRESSGELF
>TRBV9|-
ASSAIGGAYEQY
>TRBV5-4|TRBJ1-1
ASSLEDSMNTEAF
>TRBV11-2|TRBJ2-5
ASSLLNLNRTQY
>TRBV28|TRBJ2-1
ASSLPGGSNNEQF
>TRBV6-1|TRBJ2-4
ASSKVGTSKNIQY
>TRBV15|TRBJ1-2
ATSRKNPTGASNYGYT
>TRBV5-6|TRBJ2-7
ASSLGQGGYEQY
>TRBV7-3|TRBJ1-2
ASSPTTGAGNGYT
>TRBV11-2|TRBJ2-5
ASRARDRGEETQY
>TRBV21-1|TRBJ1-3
ASSKGYQGTGNTIY
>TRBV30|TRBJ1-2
ARRDRGSFNYGYT
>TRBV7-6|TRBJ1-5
ASSQDSFSNQPQH
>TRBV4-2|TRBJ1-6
ASSTPGTGEVYNSPLH